A selection of T cell receptor beta chains follows, all from one sample in a study of PD-1 blockade in classical Hodgkin lymphoma. Some clones are missing from TCRdb's copy, which holds only in-frame ones; the method was immunoSEQ multiplex PCR. This table holds roughly 60,000 clones, more than 75% found once. Material: peripheral blood mononuclear cells (PBMCs), obtained before the second cycle of nivolumab. These receptors were obtained from a human donor with classical Hodgkin lymphoma. CDR3s include the opening cysteine and the closing phenylalanine or tryptophan. A D gene is named only where the DNA matches it firmly. The listing skips clone size in some rows; elsewhere it reads once, few, many or a size class.

cdr3_nt: TGTGCCAGCAGTTTCCTCGGGACCACCCCTGGCTACACCTTC
cdr3_aa: CASSFLGTTPGYTF
d_call: .
j_call: TRBJ1-2
cdr3_length: 14
clone_size: once
v_call: TRBV28

cdr3_nt: TGTGCCAGTACCCCAGGGACAGGACTCACCGGGGAGCTGTTTTTT
cdr3_aa: CASTPGTGLTGELFF
d_call: TRBD1
j_call: TRBJ2-2
cdr3_length: 15
clone_size: .
v_call: TRBV19

cdr3_nt: TGTGCCAGCAGTCCGGGACAGGGGGCTGGAAAACTGTTTTTT
cdr3_aa: CASSPGQGAGKLFF
d_call: TRBD1
j_call: TRBJ1-4
cdr3_length: 14
clone_size: .
v_call: TRBV27

cdr3_nt: TGTGCCTGGAGTGACCCCCGGCAGGGGGCAAGATACGAGCAGTACTTC
cdr3_aa: CAWSDPRQGARYEQYF
d_call: TRBD1
j_call: TRBJ2-7
cdr3_length: 16
clone_size: .
v_call: TRBV30

cdr3_nt: TGTGCCAGCAGTTACTCGGGGGATACCACAGATACGCAGTATTTT
cdr3_aa: CASSYSGDTTDTQYF
d_call: .
j_call: TRBJ2-3
cdr3_length: 15
clone_size: .
v_call: TRBV6-6

cdr3_nt: TGCGCCAGCAGCTGGACAGGGGCATCCTATGGCTACACCTTC
cdr3_aa: CASSWTGASYGYTF
d_call: TRBD1
j_call: TRBJ1-2
cdr3_length: 14
clone_size: .
v_call: TRBV5-1

cdr3_nt: TGTGCCAGCTCACCCGGACAGTTCCAAGAGACCCAGTACTTC
cdr3_aa: CASSPGQFQETQYF
d_call: .
j_call: TRBJ2-5
cdr3_length: 14
clone_size: .
v_call: TRBV18

cdr3_nt: TGTGCCAGCAGCTTGTTCGGAAACAGAGCCTACGAGCAGTACTTC
cdr3_aa: CASSLFGNRAYEQYF
d_call: .
j_call: TRBJ2-7
cdr3_length: 15
clone_size: .
v_call: TRBV5-5

cdr3_nt: TGCGCCAGCAGCCAAGGCCGAGCTCGGGGGGGCTTGGGATCAGCCAAAAACATTCAGTACTTC
cdr3_aa: CASSQGRARGGLGSAKNIQYF
d_call: TRBD2
j_call: TRBJ2-4
cdr3_length: 21
clone_size: .
v_call: TRBV4-1

cdr3_nt: TGCGCCAGCAGCCAAGATATAGGAGGGTTCCGACAGCCCCAGCATTTT
cdr3_aa: CASSQDIGGFRQPQHF
d_call: .
j_call: TRBJ1-5
cdr3_length: 16
clone_size: .
v_call: TRBV4-1

cdr3_nt: TGTGCCAGCAGCTCAGGACGGACCTATGGCTACACCTTC
cdr3_aa: CASSSGRTYGYTF
d_call: .
j_call: TRBJ1-2
cdr3_length: 13
clone_size: once
v_call: TRBV7-9